Below are 12 T cell receptor beta chains sequenced from a single sample in a study of cytomegalovirus exposure and HLA in healthy donors. PCR employed 60 Vbeta and 13 Jbeta primers. Clones were read by immunoSEQ multiplex PCR, and TCRdb kept only the in-frame ones, dropping some. Seen here are 160,000 or so clones, over 75% observed once, and the top ten hold roughly 0.5%. Sequencing was performed on PBMCs. These TCRs come from a woman aged 50 to 60 in good health and CMV-seronegative.

The V and J genes are TRBV7-2 and TRBJ2-5; 7 bases map to TRBD2. The CDR3 extends over 13 amino acids. Germline assignment: CDR1 SGHTA and CDR2 FQGNSA. V lost 2 bases, J lost 4 bases, and 1 base stayed unmatched. CDR3 coding DNA: TGTGCCAGCAGCTTACCTAGCGGAGAGACCCAGTACTTC. Translated, it gives CASSLPSGETQYF.

This chain uses TRBV2 with TRBJ1-4; a weak D match, TRBD1 (5 bases). Germline loops: CDR1 SNHLY, CDR2 FYNNEI. Trimming cost V 6 bases and J 4 bases, with 9 bases left between them. The CDR3 consists of 13 residues. The CDR3 sequence: CASRRGDNEKLFF. CDR3 bases: TGTGCCAGCAGGCGGGGGGATAATGAAAAACTGTTTTTT.

The J gene is TRBJ1-2, the V gene TRBV15; 8 bases match TRBD1. CDR1 and CDR2 from the germline V gene are LNHNV and YYDKDF (reference sequence). J gave up 0 bases and V 0 bases, and 9 bases lay outside the gene matches. CDR3 size: 18 residues. The CDR3 DNA follows: TGTGCCACCAGCAGAGATCGTGACAGGGGAAGGTCTAACTATGGCTACACCTTC. Amino acids: CATSRDRDRGRSNYGYTF.

This chain connects TRBV5-1 to TRBJ2-3; D perhaps matches TRBD2 (6 bases). Germline V lookup: CDR1 SGHRS, CDR2 YFSETQ. Trimming took 1 base from V and 4 from J, leaving 13 bases between them. The CDR3 covers 15 residues. CDR3 loop: CASSLYGSEPDTQYF. Here the CDR3 DNA reads TGCGCCAGCAGCTTGTACGGGAGCGAGCCAGATACGCAGTATTTT.

This clone was detected only once. The chain combines TRBV7-9 with TRBJ2-7; 7 nucleotides agree with TRBD2. The V and J ends lost 1 base and 2 bases, in that order; junction bases with no gene match: 11. CDR1 SEHNR and CDR2 FQNEAQ come from the germline V gene (reference sequence). The CDR3 covers 17 residues. The CDR3 DNA reads TGTGCCAGCAGCTTAGATCCGGGGGGATCTACAACCTACGAGCAGTACTTC. Protein product: CASSLDPGGSTTYEQYF.

The chain uses TRBV2 and TRBJ2-5, with a weak D call TRBD2 (6 bases). The CDR3 is 13 residues long. Germline V gene lookup returns CDR1 SNHLY and CDR2 FYNNEI. Between the trimmed V and J ends, which lost 10 bases and 5 bases, there was a span of 17 bases. Here the CDR3 reads CATLRASAETQYF. The CDR3 DNA reads as TGTGCCACTCTTCGGGCTAGCGCGGAGACCCAGTACTTC.

The chain is built from TRBV30 and TRBJ2-3; D gene unclear. The germline gives CDR1 GTSNPN, CDR2 SVGIG (reference sequence). The CDR3 is made up of 11 amino acids. V gave up 2 bases and J gave up 7 bases, with 7 bases separating them. In DNA, the CDR3 is TGTGCCTGGAGTAATGCTAATACGCAGTATTTT. Residues: CAWSNANTQYF. Variable domain in full (rest from reference TRBV30 and TRBJ2-3): SQTIHQWPATLVQPVGSPLSLECTVEGTSNPNLYWYRQAAGRGLQLLFYSVGIGQISSEVPQNLSASRPQDRQFILSSKKLLLSDSGFYLCAWSNANTQYFGPGTRLTVL.

The rearrangement links TRBV4-3 to TRBJ2-7, with 8 bases that match TRBD1. Trimming took 3 bases from V and 4 from J; bases not matched to a gene: 2. The CDR3 runs to 13 residues. Germline lookup yields CDR1 LGHNA and CDR2 YSLEER. The CDR3 DNA reads TGCGCCAGCAGCCATGACAGGGGTTACGAGCAGTACTTC. It specifies CASSHDRGYEQYF.

This chain joins TRBV7-2 and TRBJ2-7, with TRBD1 matching over 9 bases. With 5 bases clipped from V and 6 bases from J, the junction kept 14 bases outside the gene matches. Germline CDR1 is SGHTA and CDR2 is FQGNSA. The CDR3 runs to 16 residues. The chain's CDR3 is CASSQDRGRLESEQYF. The CDR3, as DNA: TGTGCCAGCAGCCAGGACAGGGGCCGCCTTGAGAGCGAGCAGTACTTC.

A few counts support this clone. The chain carries TRBV10-3 and TRBJ1-1; D is perhaps TRBD1 (6 bases). CDR3 length: 15 amino acids. Trimming pared 5 bases from V and 2 bases from J, leaving 15 bases between. Germline values: CDR1 ENHRY, CDR2 SYGVKD. The CDR3 protein is CAISKILQGNTEAFF. CDR3 nucleotide sequence: TGTGCCATCAGTAAAATCCTACAGGGTAACACTGAAGCTTTCTTT.

V and J are TRBV21-1 and TRBJ2-4; TRBD2 is taken as the D call from the table, unchecked against the DNA. TRBV21-1 is classified as a pseudogene. This CDR3 comprises 15 residues. The CDR3, as DNA: TGTGCCAGCAGTAGGATGGGGAGGGCCAAAAACATTCAGTACTTC. It specifies CASSRMGRAKNIQYF.

The chain has TRBV11-3 and TRBJ2-1, with TRBD1 matching over 8 bases. Germline trimming cut 1 base from V and 6 bases from J; bases unmatched to any gene: 5. Per the germline V gene, CDR1 is SGHNT and CDR2 is YENEEA. This CDR3 contains 15 residues. This CDR3 is CASSLGAGGFNEQFF. CDR3 bases: TGTGCCAGCAGCTTAGGAGCAGGGGGCTTCAATGAGCAGTTCTTC. Combining the CDR3 with reference TRBV11-3 and TRBJ2-1 gives the whole variable domain EAGVVQSPRYKIIEKKQPVAFWCNPISGHNTLYWYLQNLGQGPELLIRYENEEAVDDSQLPKDRFSAERLKGVDSTLKIQPAELGDSAVYLCASSLGAGGFNEQFFGPGTRLTVL.